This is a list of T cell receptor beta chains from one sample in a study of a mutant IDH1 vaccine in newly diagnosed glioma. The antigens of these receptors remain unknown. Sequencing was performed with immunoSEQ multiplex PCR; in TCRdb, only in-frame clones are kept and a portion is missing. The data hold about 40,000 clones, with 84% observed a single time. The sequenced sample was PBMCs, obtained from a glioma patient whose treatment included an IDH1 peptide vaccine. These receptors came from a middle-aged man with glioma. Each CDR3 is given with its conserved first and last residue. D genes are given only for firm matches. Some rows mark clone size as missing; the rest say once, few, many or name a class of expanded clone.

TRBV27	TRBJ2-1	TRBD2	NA	CATNEGEGAYNEQFF	TGTGCCACCAATGAAGGGGAGGGAGCGTACAATGAGCAGTTCTTC
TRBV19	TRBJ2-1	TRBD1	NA	CASRTGVTVSYNEQFF	TGTGCCAGTAGGACAGGGGTCACTGTATCCTACAATGAGCAGTTCTTC
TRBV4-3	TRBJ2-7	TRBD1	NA	CASSHRTGQGTYEQYF	TGCGCCAGCAGCCACCGAACGGGACAGGGAACCTACGAGCAGTACTTC
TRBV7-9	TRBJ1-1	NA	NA	CASSLAQSGAFF	TGTGCCAGCAGCTTAGCGCAGTCCGGAGCTTTCTTT
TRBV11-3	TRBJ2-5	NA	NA	CASSRQGETQYF	TGTGCCAGCAGCCGTCAGGGGGAGACCCAGTACTTC
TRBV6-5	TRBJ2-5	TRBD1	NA	CASSYQLQGRQETQYF	TGTGCCAGCAGTTACCAGTTACAGGGGCGCCAAGAGACCCAGTACTTC
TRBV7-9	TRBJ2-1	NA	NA	CASSQRQGPNEQFF	TGTGCCAGCAGTCAGCGCCAGGGCCCCAATGAGCAGTTCTTC
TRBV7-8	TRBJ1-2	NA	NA	CASSLGMDSNYGYTF	TGTGCCAGCAGCTTAGGAATGGACAGTAACTATGGCTACACCTTC
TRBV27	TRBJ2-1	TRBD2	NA	CASSLESSGRANEQFF	TGTGCCAGCAGTTTAGAATCTAGCGGGAGGGCCAATGAGCAGTTCTTC
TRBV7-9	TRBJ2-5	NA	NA	CASSFRETQYF	TGTGCCAGCAGCTTCAGGGAGACCCAGTACTTC
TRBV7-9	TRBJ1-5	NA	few	CASSLGQGGQPQHF	TGTGCCAGCAGCTTAGGGCAGGGCGGACAGCCCCAGCATTTT
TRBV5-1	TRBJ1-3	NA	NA	CASKTGNSGNTIYF	TGCGCCAGCAAAACAGGAAACTCTGGAAACACCATATATTTT
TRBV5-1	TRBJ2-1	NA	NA	CASSSAGQSYNEQFF	TGCGCCAGCAGCTCAGCAGGACAGTCCTACAATGAGCAGTTCTTC
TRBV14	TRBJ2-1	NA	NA	CASSQGKGPTHEQFF	TGTGCCAGCAGCCAAGGGAAGGGTCCTACTCATGAGCAGTTCTTC
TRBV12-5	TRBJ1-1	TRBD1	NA	CASRTGGNTEAFF	TGTGCTAGTCGGACAGGGGGTAACACTGAAGCTTTCTTT
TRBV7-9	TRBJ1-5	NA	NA	CASSLALNQPQHF	TGTGCCAGCAGCTTAGCGCTCAATCAGCCCCAGCATTTT
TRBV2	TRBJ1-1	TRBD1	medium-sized	CASTRDRETEAFF	TGTGCCAGCACTCGGGACAGGGAGACTGAAGCTTTCTTT
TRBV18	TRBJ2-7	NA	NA	CASSPQEGYYEQYF	TGTGCCAGCTCACCACAGGAAGGGTACTACGAGCAGTACTTC
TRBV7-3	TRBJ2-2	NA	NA	CASSLSGTTGELFF	TGTGCCAGCAGCTTAAGTGGGACCACCGGGGAGCTGTTTTTT
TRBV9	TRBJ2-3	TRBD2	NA	CASSVARTSGNTDTQYF	TGTGCCAGCAGCGTAGCTAGGACTAGCGGGAACACAGATACGCAGTATTTT
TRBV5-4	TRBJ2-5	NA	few	CASSLVGRETQYF	TGTGCCAGCAGCTTGGTGGGGCGGGAGACCCAGTACTTC
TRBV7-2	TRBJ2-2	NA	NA	CASSFQGFTDGELFF	TGTGCCAGCAGCTTTCAGGGGTTTACAGACGGGGAGCTGTTTTTT
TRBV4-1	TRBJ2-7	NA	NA	CASSQEGGTVSYEQYF	TGCGCCAGCAGCCAAGAAGGAGGAACGGTCTCCTACGAGCAGTACTTC
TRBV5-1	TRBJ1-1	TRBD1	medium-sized	CASSLTGETEAFF	TGCGCCAGCAGCCTGACAGGGGAGACTGAAGCTTTCTTT
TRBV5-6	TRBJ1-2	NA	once	CASSLFANYGYTF	TGTGCCAGCAGCTTGTTTGCTAACTATGGCTACACCTTC
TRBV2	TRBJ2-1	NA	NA	CASGQAYNEQFF	TGTGCCAGCGGCCAGGCCTACAATGAGCAGTTCTTC
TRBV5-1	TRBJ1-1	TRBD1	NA	CASAPGPGTGALEAFF	TGCGCCAGCGCTCCTGGGCCCGGGACAGGGGCGTTGGAAGCTTTCTTT
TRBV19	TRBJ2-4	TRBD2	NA	CASSKGTSGIAIAKNIQYF	TGTGCCAGTAGTAAAGGGACTAGCGGGATAGCTATAGCCAAAAACATTCAGTACTTC
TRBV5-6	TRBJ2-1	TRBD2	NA	CASSSWASGGYNEQFF	TGTGCCAGCAGCTCCTGGGCTAGCGGAGGGTACAATGAGCAGTTCTTC
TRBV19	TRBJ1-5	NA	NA	CASSTLQGMGNQPQHF	TGTGCCAGTAGTACACTACAGGGTATGGGCAATCAGCCCCAGCATTTT
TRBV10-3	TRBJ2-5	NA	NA	CAISARTEETQYF	TGTGCCATCAGCGCCCGGACAGAAGAGACCCAGTACTTC
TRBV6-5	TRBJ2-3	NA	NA	CASSYSGGRTDTQYF	TGTGCCAGCAGTTACTCCGGGGGGCGCACAGATACGCAGTATTTT
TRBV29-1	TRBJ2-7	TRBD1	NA	CSASPARGLPTYEQYF	TGCAGCGCCTCCCCGGCCAGGGGGCTACCTACCTACGAGCAGTACTTC
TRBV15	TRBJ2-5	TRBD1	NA	CATSRPPGTVKETQYF	TGTGCCACCAGCAGGCCCCCCGGGACAGTAAAAGAGACCCAGTACTTC
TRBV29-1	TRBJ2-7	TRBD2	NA	CSVGQTSGSGEQYF	TGCAGCGTTGGCCAGACTAGCGGGAGTGGCGAGCAGTACTTC
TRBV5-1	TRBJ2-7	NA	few	CASSLVVQPYEQYF	TGCGCCAGCAGCTTGGTTGTACAGCCCTACGAGCAGTACTTC
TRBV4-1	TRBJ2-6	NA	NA	CASSLQHTGANVLTF	TGCGCCAGCAGCCTCCAGCATACTGGGGCCAACGTCCTGACTTTC
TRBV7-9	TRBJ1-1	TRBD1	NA	CASSQTEDRAFF	TGTGCCAGCAGCCAAACAGAGGACAGGGCTTTCTTT
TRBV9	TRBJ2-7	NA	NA	CASSVGSGSAYEQYF	TGTGCCAGCAGCGTAGGTTCTGGGAGCGCCTACGAGCAGTACTTC
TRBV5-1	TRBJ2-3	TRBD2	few	CASSLDAGGITDTQYF	TGCGCCAGCAGCTTGGATGCGGGAGGGATCACAGATACGCAGTATTTT